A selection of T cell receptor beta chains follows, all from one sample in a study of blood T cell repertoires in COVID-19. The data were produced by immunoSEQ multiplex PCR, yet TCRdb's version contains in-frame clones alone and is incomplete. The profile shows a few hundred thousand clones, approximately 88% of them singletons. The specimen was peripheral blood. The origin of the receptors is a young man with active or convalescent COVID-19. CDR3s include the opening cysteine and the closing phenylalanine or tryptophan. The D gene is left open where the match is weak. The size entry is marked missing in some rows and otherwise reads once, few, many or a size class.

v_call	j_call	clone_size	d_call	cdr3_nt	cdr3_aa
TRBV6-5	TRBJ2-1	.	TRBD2	TGTGCCAGCATCAAACGGGGGGTCGATGAGCAGTTCTTC	CASIKRGVDEQFF
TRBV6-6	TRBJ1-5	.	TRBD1	TGTGCCAGCACCCTGACAGGGGGATATCAGCCCCAGCATTTT	CASTLTGGYQPQHF
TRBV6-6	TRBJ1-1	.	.	TGTGCCAGCACCGATACTGGACAACCGAACACTGAAGCTTTCTTT	CASTDTGQPNTEAFF
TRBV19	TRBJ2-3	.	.	TGTGCCAGTAGTATAGCCGGGTTAAGCACAGATACGCAGTATTTT	CASSIAGLSTDTQYF
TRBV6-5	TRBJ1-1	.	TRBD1	TGTGCCAGCAGTCCCACTCTGACAGGGGGAGCTTTCTTT	CASSPTLTGGAFF
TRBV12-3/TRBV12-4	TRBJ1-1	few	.	TGTGCCAGCACTACTGGGGGGTCGCTCGAAGCTTTCTTT	CASTTGGSLEAFF
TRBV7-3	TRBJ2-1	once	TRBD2	TGTGCCAGCAGGAACACGGGGGGGCCACCGGGGAATGAGCAGTTCTTC	CASRNTGGPPGNEQFF
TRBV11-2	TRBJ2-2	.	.	TGTGCCAGCAGTTACGATTATTCGGACACCGGGGAGCTGTTTTTT	CASSYDYSDTGELFF
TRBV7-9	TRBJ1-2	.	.	TGTGCCAGCAGCTTAGACGCAGGGTTTAATCATGGCTACACCTTC	CASSLDAGFNHGYTF
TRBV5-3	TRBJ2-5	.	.	TGTGCCAGAAGCTTGCAGGGCCCTGGACACTCATTAGAGACCCAGTACTTC	CARSLQGPGHSLETQYF
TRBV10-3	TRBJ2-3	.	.	TGTGCCATCCGGACTAGCACAGATACGCAGTATTTT	CAIRTSTDTQYF
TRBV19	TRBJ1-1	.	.	TGTGCCAGTAGTATGCGGGGGGGGAACACTGAAGCTTTCTTT	CASSMRGGNTEAFF
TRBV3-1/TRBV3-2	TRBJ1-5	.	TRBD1	TGTGCCAGCAGCGAAGGGGGCCTGGGCAATCAGCCCCAGCATTTT	CASSEGGLGNQPQHF
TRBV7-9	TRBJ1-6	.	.	TGTGCCAGCAGCCTCTCGGGAGGGTCACCCCTCCACTTT	CASSLSGGSPLHF
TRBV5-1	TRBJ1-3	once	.	TGCGCCAGCGAGGAACAGGGTGGTGGAAACACCATATATTTT	CASEEQGGGNTIYF
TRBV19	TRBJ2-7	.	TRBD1	TGTGCCAGTAGTATACAGGGGGCGACCTACGAGCAGTACTTC	CASSIQGATYEQYF
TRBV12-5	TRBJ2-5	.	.	TGTGCTAGTGGTTTCACCGGGGGTCGGGAGACCCAGTACTTC	CASGFTGGRETQYF
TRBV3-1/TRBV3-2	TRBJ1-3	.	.	TGTGCCAGCAAGCTCCGGGTAGGCTCTGGAAACACCATATATTTT	CASKLRVGSGNTIYF
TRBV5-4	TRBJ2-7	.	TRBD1	TGTGCCAGCAGCACTAGGACAGGGGCCTACGAGCAGTACTTC	CASSTRTGAYEQYF
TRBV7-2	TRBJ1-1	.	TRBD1	TGTGCCAGCAGCTTCTTGGACAGGGTGAACACTGAAGCTTTCTTT	CASSFLDRVNTEAFF
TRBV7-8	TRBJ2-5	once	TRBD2	TGTGCCAGCAGCTGGAGGACGGGAGGAGGGGAGACCCAGTACTTC	CASSWRTGGGETQYF
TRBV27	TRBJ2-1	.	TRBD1	TGTGCCAGCAGTGCTGGGACAGGGAGCGATGAGCAGTTCTTC	CASSAGTGSDEQFF
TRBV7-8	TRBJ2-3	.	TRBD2	TGTGCCAGCAGCGTGACTAGCGGGGGGGCCACAGATACGCAGTATTTT	CASSVTSGGATDTQYF
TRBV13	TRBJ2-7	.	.	TGTGCCAGCAGCCCCCCCCGGTCCTACGAGCAGTACTTC	CASSPPRSYEQYF
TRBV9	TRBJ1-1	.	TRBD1	TGTGCCAGCAGCGCTTCCCGGGACAGGGCCGTAAATGAAGCTTTCTTT	CASSASRDRAVNEAFF
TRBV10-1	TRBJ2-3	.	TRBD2	TGCGCCAGCAGTGAGAAGACTAGCGGGGGCCCCACAGATACGCAGTATTTT	CASSEKTSGGPTDTQYF
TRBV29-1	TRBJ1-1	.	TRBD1	TGCAGCGCCCGGGGACGGACAGGGGAGAAAATGAACACTGAAGCTTTCTTT	CSARGRTGEKMNTEAFF
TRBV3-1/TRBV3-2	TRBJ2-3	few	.	TGTGCCAGCAGCCAAGGGGGGGGCTACACCACAGATACGCAGTATTTT	CASSQGGGYTTDTQYF
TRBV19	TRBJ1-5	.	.	TGTGCGAGTTGTCAGGGCAAACAGCCCCAGCATTTT	CASCQGKQPQHF
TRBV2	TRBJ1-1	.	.	TGTGCCAGCAGTGAATGGGTGGGAGGTGAAGCTTTCTTT	CASSEWVGGEAFF
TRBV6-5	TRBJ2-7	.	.	TGTGCCAGCAGTCCCCCGACGGGCGAGCAGTACTTC	CASSPPTGEQYF
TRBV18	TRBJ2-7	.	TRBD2	TGTGCCAGCTCACCCGGGACTAGCGGGGGTTCCTACGAGCAGTACTTC	CASSPGTSGGSYEQYF